Listed here are 21 T cell receptor beta chains from one sample, sequenced in a study of human T cells and chemical hapten exposure. Sequencing started from total RNA isolated from unfractionated whole blood. During construction of the library, unique molecular identifiers were attached to individual cDNA molecules for quantitative, reproducible TCR counting. TCRdb re-analysed the reads in MiXCR, keeping a single row per CDR3 protein. The sample holds 100,000 to 150,000 distinct CDR3 sequences, over 7% seen once. The material sequenced was whole blood. The receptors were sampled from a human donor in good health. Some clones in this sample may be carry-over from other donors' samples.

This clonotype was observed many times. The chain joins TRBV6-2 or TRBV6-3 to TRBJ2-7; perhaps TRBD2 as D (6 bases). The V gene lost 10 bases and the J gene lost 1 base, with 20 bases spanning the gap. The CDR3 runs to 15 residues. CDR1 and CDR2 (germline): MNHEY, SVGEGT. In DNA form, the CDR3 reads TGTGCCACCGGGGGTGAAGAGGGTTTATCCTACGAGCAGTACTTC. This encodes CATGGEEGLSYEQYF.

This clonotype came up many times. The V call is TRBV7-2, the J call TRBJ1-2; D remains unclear. The germline V gene encodes CDR1 SGHTA and CDR2 FQGNSA. Trimming took off 5 bases at V and 0 bases at J, with 13 bases between the two ends. The CDR3 length is 15 residues. The CDR3 protein is CASSPTPGPNYGYTF. CDR3 bases: TGTGCCAGCAGCCCGACCCCCGGCCCTAACTATGGCTACACCTTC.

There are a few counts of this clonotype. The rearrangement joins TRBV5-1 to TRBJ2-7; 7 nucleotides line up with TRBD2. The CDR3 extends over 16 amino acids. Germline CDR1 and CDR2: SGHRS and YFSETQ. V trimming: 4 bases; J trimming: 2 bases; junction bases outside the gene matches: 12. DNA for the CDR3: TGCGCCAGCAGCCTGACCGGCGGGGGACTGCCCTACGAGCAGTACTTC. It translates to CASSLTGGGLPYEQYF.

This clonotype showed up many times. The chain has TRBV4-3 and TRBJ1-3; D gene uncertain. The V gene lost 0 bases and the J gene lost 5 bases, with 5 bases spanning the gap. The CDR3 has 13 amino acids. Germline V gives CDR1 LGHNA, CDR2 YSLEER. CDR3 in DNA: TGCGCCAGCAGCCAAGAGTATCGAAACACCATATATTTT. It yields the protein CASSQEYRNTIYF.

This clonotype has a single count. This sequence joins TRBV6-4 and TRBJ2-1; D possibly matches TRBD1 or TRBD2 (5 bases each). With 2 bases removed from V and 7 bases from J, the gap between germline ends came to 18 bases. Germline CDR1 reads MRHNA; CDR2 reads SNTAGT. The CDR3 has 16 residues. In nucleotides, the CDR3 is TGTGCCAGCAGTGACACCCTCGGGGCAGTAGTAAATGAGCAGTTCTTC. It is translated as CASSDTLGAVVNEQFF.

This chain links TRBV27 with TRBJ2-7; the D gene is possibly TRBD1 (5 bases). V gave up 6 bases and J gave up 6 bases, with 12 bases separating them. Per the germline V gene, CDR1 is MNHEY and CDR2 is SMNVEV (reference sequence). CDR3 length: 12 amino acids. The CDR3 loop reads CASRPGLGEQYF. CDR3 in DNA: TGTGCCAGCAGACCAGGGTTGGGCGAGCAGTACTTC.

In this sample, this clonotype turned up many times. The CDR3 region has the DNA TGTGCCAGCAGTTACCTCGGCGGGACGGTAGCAACTAATGAAAAACTGTTTTTT. It codes for CASSYLGGTVATNEKLFF. The J gene is TRBJ1-4, the V gene TRBV6-6; TRBD1 is a possible D gene (5 bases). V dropped 2 bases and J dropped 0 bases, with 16 bases sitting between them. The CDR3 has 18 amino acids. Germline-derived CDR1 and CDR2 are MNHNY and SVGAGI (reference sequence).

This clonotype has more than one count but fewer than ten. The rearrangement links TRBV6-5 to TRBJ2-7; 10 positions match TRBD2. Trimming took 2 bases from V and 5 from J; bases not matched to a gene: 12. The CDR3 is 17 amino acids. Germline V CDR1 and CDR2: MNHEY, SVGAGI. DNA for the CDR3: TGTGCCAGCAGTTACCCAAGTTTTAGCGGGGGGCCCAACGAGCAGTACTTC. Its protein product is CASSYPSFSGGPNEQYF.

This rearrangement joins TRBV12-3 or TRBV12-4 to TRBJ1-6, with TRBD1 identical over 7 bases. This CDR3 is 16 amino acids long. V was clipped by 6 bases and J by 0 bases; unmatched bases: 5. The CDR3 sequence: CASRWTGNSYNSPLHF. As DNA, the CDR3 is TGTGCCAGCAGATGGACAGGAAACTCCTATAATTCACCCCTCCACTTT.

This clonotype was counted only a few times. The V gene is TRBV27, the J gene TRBJ2-1, with D uncertain. CDR1 MNHEY and CDR2 SMNVEV come from the germline V gene (reference sequence). The CDR3 is made up of 14 amino acids. V lost 5 bases, J lost 5 bases, and 13 bases lay in between. The CDR3 DNA reads TGTGCCAGCAGTCCCCCCGGACCTCACAATGAGCAGTTCTTC. It specifies CASSPPGPHNEQFF.

This clonotype was seen many times. This chain joins TRBV11-2 and TRBJ1-1, with 7 bases identical to TRBD1. Germline CDR1 is SGHAT and CDR2 is FQNNGV. This CDR3 has 18 amino acids. Trimming at V came to 5 bases and at J to 0 bases, leaving 15 bases not matched to a gene. In nucleotides, the CDR3 is TGTGCCAGCAGCAGTCCCACAGGGGCCCTCTTCATGAACACTGAAGCTTTCTTT. This translates into CASSSPTGALFMNTEAFF.

In this sample, this clonotype turned up many times. The V call is TRBV20-1, the J call TRBJ1-5; a possible D gene is TRBD1 (5 bases). Germline CDR1 and CDR2: DFQATT and SNEGSKA (reference sequence). Trimming shortened V by 3 bases and J by 4 bases, and 13 bases separated the two germline ends. This CDR3 region has 14 residues. Here the CDR3 reads CSASERQGNQPQHF. CDR3 DNA: TGCAGTGCTAGCGAACGGCAGGGAAATCAGCCCCAGCATTTT.

This clonotype was seen a few times. V and J are TRBV20-1 and TRBJ2-3, with D unclear. The CDR3 is 12 amino acids. Germline-derived CDR1 and CDR2 are DFQATT and SNEGSKA (reference sequence). V dropped 0 bases and J dropped 4 bases, with 5 bases sitting between them. The CDR3 loop reads CSAREWADTQYF. CDR3 DNA sequence: TGCAGTGCTAGAGAATGGGCAGATACGCAGTATTTT.

This clonotype was counted a few times. This chain connects TRBV7-9 to TRBJ1-2, with a tentative D call TRBD1 (5 bases). Per the germline V gene, CDR1 is SEHNR and CDR2 is FQNEAQ (reference sequence). Trimming left V 4 bases short and J 7 bases short, with 19 bases between. The CDR3 contains 15 residues. The CDR3 DNA reads TGTGCCAGCAGCTCCCTCCTGATGGGGGAGGGTGGCTACACCTTC. It translates to CASSSLLMGEGGYTF.

This chain uses TRBV6-1 with TRBJ2-5, with 13 bases matching TRBD2. The germline gives CDR1 MNHNS, CDR2 SASEGT. The CDR3 totals 17 residues. Trimming took 6 bases from V and 0 from J; bases not matched to a gene: 7. CDR3 sequence reads: CASRLLAGGAYQETQYF. The CDR3 DNA follows: TGTGCCAGCAGATTACTAGCGGGAGGGGCCTACCAAGAGACCCAGTACTTC.

This clonotype was found many times. The chain recombines TRBV20-1 with TRBJ1-4; tentative D call: TRBD1 (5 bases). Trimming left V 0 bases short and J 1 base short, with 15 bases between. CDR1 is DFQATT and CDR2 is SNEGSKA in the germline V gene (reference sequence). There are 17 residues in the CDR3. CDR3 protein: CSARDWGDAITNEKLFF. The CDR3 nucleotides are TGCAGTGCTAGAGATTGGGGGGATGCTATAACTAATGAAAAACTGTTTTTT.

This clonotype was seen at least ten times. The chain combines TRBV19 with TRBJ1-2; tentative D call: TRBD1 (5 bases). The length of the CDR3 is 15 residues. V was pared by 3 bases and J by 4 bases, with 15 bases between. From germline, CDR1 is LNHDA and CDR2 SQIVND (reference sequence). CDR3 bases: TGTGCCAGTAGTATCTCCCCCGGGACGCCCTATGGCTACACCTTC. It specifies CASSISPGTPYGYTF.

There are a few counts of this clonotype. The chain combines TRBV6-5 with TRBJ1-5; possibly TRBD1 for D (5 bases). The CDR3 loop spans 14 amino acids. V shed 2 bases and J shed 3 bases, with 8 bases lying between them. Germline V gene sequence: CDR1 MNHEY, CDR2 SVGAGI. The CDR3 DNA reads as TGTGCCAGCAGTTACGGGGGAGTCAATCAGCCCCAGCATTTT. It encodes CASSYGGVNQPQHF.

Ten or more counts support this clonotype. The chain has TRBV4-1 and TRBJ1-5, with D possibly matching TRBD1 (5 bases). Germline V lookup: CDR1 MGHRA, CDR2 YSYEKL. This CDR3 contains 15 residues. Trimming cost V 0 bases and J 4 bases, with 10 bases left between them. CDR3 sequence: CASSQEGVWNQPQHF. The CDR3 DNA reads TGCGCCAGCAGCCAAGAGGGGGTCTGGAATCAGCCCCAGCATTTT.

The rearrangement uses TRBV5-1 and TRBJ2-1, with 12 positions matching TRBD2. This CDR3 has 19 residues. CDR1 is SGHRS and CDR2 is YFSETQ in the germline V gene. Germline trimming cut 1 base from V and 1 base from J; bases unmatched to any gene: 9. The CDR3 sequence is CASSLRSSGRVESYNEQFF. CDR3 DNA: TGCGCCAGCAGCTTGAGGTCTAGCGGGAGGGTCGAGTCCTACAATGAGCAGTTCTTC.

This clonotype was seen many times. The J gene is TRBJ1-1, the V gene TRBV5-1; 8 nucleotides line up with TRBD1. Germline CDR1 SGHRS, CDR2 YFSETQ. The CDR3 length is 15 residues. Trimming at V came to 2 bases and at J to 11 bases, leaving 14 bases not matched to a gene. The CDR3 spells CASSFPGQGPLGAFF. CDR3 in DNA: TGCGCCAGCAGCTTCCCCGGACAGGGCCCCCTTGGGGCTTTCTTT.